One sample yielded the 5 T cell receptor beta chains listed below, sequenced in a study of blood T cell repertoires in COVID-19. Assay used: immunoSEQ multiplex PCR; TCRdb lists only in-frame clones, some missing. The repertoire includes a few hundred thousand clones, about 79% of them detected once, and 1.4% sits in the top ten. The sequenced material came from peripheral blood. Receptors originate from a woman aged 40 to 55 who had recovered from COVID-19.

The V gene is TRBV5-1, the J gene TRBJ2-7, with TRBD2 matching 8 bases. The CDR3 has 14 amino acids. Trimming removed 0 bases from V and 5 bases from J; junction bases left unmatched: 4. Looked up from germline, CDR1 is SGHRS and CDR2 is YFSETQ. The CDR3 DNA reads TGCGCCAGCAGCTTGGGCGGGGGGTACGACGAGCAGTACTTC. This gives the protein CASSLGGGYDEQYF.

The V gene is TRBV18, the J gene TRBJ1-4, with D maybe TRBD1 (6 bases). The V gene's germline CDR1 is KGHSH and CDR2 LQKENI. This CDR3 is built from 14 residues. Trimming took 6 bases from V and 6 from J, leaving 14 bases between them. CDR3 residues: CASSLTGSDEKLFF. Written as DNA, the CDR3 is TGTGCCAGCTCCCTTACAGGGTCCGATGAAAAACTGTTTTTT. Looking up the rest from reference TRBV18 and TRBJ1-4 gives the full variable domain: NAGVMQNPRHLVRRRGQEARLRCSPMKGHSHVYWYRQLPEEGLKFMVYLQKENIIDESGMPKERFSAEFPKEGPSILRIQQVVRGDSAAYFCASSLTGSDEKLFFGSGTQLSVL.

This clone was picked up one time. The V gene is TRBV6-5, the J gene TRBJ1-1; no definite D call. Germline assignment: CDR1 MNHEY and CDR2 SVGAGI. The CDR3 sequence is 13 residues long. Trimming cost V 5 bases and J 5 bases, with 12 bases left between them. CDR3 in DNA: TGTGCCAGCAGTCCTCAAAGCAGGACTGAAGCTTTCTTT. Its protein is CASSPQSRTEAFF.

The rearrangement links TRBV24-1 to TRBJ2-7; D possibly corresponds to TRBD1 (6 bases). This CDR3 contains 15 residues. Germline CDR1 is KGHDR and CDR2 is SFDVKD. Trimming shortened V by 4 bases and J by 2 bases, and 14 bases separated the two germline ends. As DNA, the CDR3 is TGTGCCACCAGTGACTACGACAGGTCTGCCTACGAGCAGTACTTC. This translates into CATSDYDRSAYEQYF.

This chain joins TRBV10-1 and TRBJ1-1; possibly TRBD1 for D (5 bases). CDR1 is WNHNN and CDR2 is SYGVQD in the germline V gene (reference sequence). The CDR3 contains 13 residues. V was cut by 3 bases and J by 11 bases, with 16 bases left in between. CDR3 DNA sequence: TGCGCCAGCAGTGAAGGGGTGGGAACGGTGGCTTTCTTT. It codes for CASSEGVGTVAFF.